A single sample is the source of the 23 T cell receptor beta chains below, sequenced in a study of human T cells and chemical hapten exposure. Noted time point: healthy volunteer bleed at 2 weeks. Total RNA was extracted from unfractionated whole blood. TCRdb reprocessed the RACE reads with MiXCR, giving one entry per CDR3 protein. The sample includes about 45,000 distinct CDR3 sequences, less than 4.5% seen only once; the top ten take 5.8%. Sequenced: whole blood. These receptors came from a human donor in good health. Some clones in this sample may be carry-over from other donors' samples.

This clonotype was picked up many times. The rearrangement joins TRBV29-1 to TRBJ2-4, with a tentative D call TRBD2 (6 bases). The CDR3 runs to 13 residues. Germline values: CDR1 SQVTM, CDR2 ANQGSEA. The V and J ends lost 4 bases and 6 bases respectively, with 13 bases between them. The CDR3, as DNA: TGCAGCGTTGTCGGAGGGGAAGGAAACATTCAGTACTTC. As protein: CSVVGGEGNIQYF.

Many counts were recorded for this clonotype. CDR3 coding DNA: TGCGCCAGCAGCCAAGATCGCGGGACAGGGGACGAGCAGTACTTC. Its protein product is CASSQDRGTGDEQYF. The V call is TRBV4-1, the J call TRBJ2-7; 10 bases are shared with TRBD1. The germline V gene encodes CDR1 MGHRA and CDR2 YSYEKL. The ends lost 0 bases at V and 5 bases at J; junction bases unmatched: 4. This CDR3 has 15 residues.

J is TRBJ1-5 and V is TRBV16, with 9 bases matching TRBD1. Losses at the gene ends were 3 bases for V and 7 bases for J; bases not matched to a gene: 4. Per germline, CDR1 KGHSY and CDR2 FQNENV. There are 14 residues in the CDR3. The CDR3 region is CASSQRTGVQPQHF. For the CDR3, the DNA is TGTGCCAGCAGCCAGAGGACAGGGGTCCAGCCCCAGCATTTT.

This clonotype was detected only a few times. V and J are TRBV2 and TRBJ2-7; 7 nucleotides line up with TRBD2. The germline gives CDR1 SNHLY, CDR2 FYNNEI. The CDR3 length is 13 residues. V was pared by 11 bases and J by 2 bases, with 9 bases of the junction left unmatched. The CDR3 spells CAQWASGAYEQYF. The CDR3 nucleotides read TGTGCCCAGTGGGCTAGCGGAGCCTACGAGCAGTACTTC.

The sample holds many counts of this clonotype. This chain joins TRBV28 and TRBJ2-7; weak D call: TRBD1 (5 bases). In germline, CDR1 is MDHEN, CDR2 SYDVKM. The CDR3 extends over 14 amino acids. The germline V and J ends were trimmed by 3 bases and 6 bases, with 15 bases remaining between them. The CDR3 region is CASSFTTVLSEQYF. DNA of the CDR3: TGTGCCAGCAGTTTCACGACAGTTCTCTCCGAGCAGTACTTC.

This clonotype was counted ten times or more. The rearrangement uses TRBV4-1 and TRBJ2-3, with D perhaps TRBD2 (6 bases). Trimming removed 0 bases from V and 4 bases from J, with 11 bases in between. Germline V gene lookup returns CDR1 MGHRA and CDR2 YSYEKL. CDR3 length: 15 amino acids. The CDR3 reads CASSQDGGGADTQYF. The CDR3 DNA is TGCGCCAGCAGCCAAGATGGGGGAGGAGCAGATACGCAGTATTTT.

This clonotype was counted a few times. The genes are TRBV20-1 and TRBJ2-7; perhaps TRBD1 as D (5 bases). The CDR3 runs 13 residues. CDR1 is DFQATT and CDR2 is SNEGSKA in the germline V gene (reference sequence). Trimming removed 1 base at V and 4 bases at J, with 11 bases between. CDR3 nucleotides: TGCAGTGCTAGAGGAACGCAGGGTTACGAGCAGTACTTC. This gives the protein CSARGTQGYEQYF.

The sample holds a few counts of this clonotype. The chain has TRBV6-6 and TRBJ2-7; the D is unclear. The CDR3 extends over 11 amino acids. Trimming took 7 bases from V and 4 from J, leaving 8 bases between them. The germline CDR1 and CDR2 sequences are MNHNY and SVGAGI (reference sequence). CDR3 sequence reads: CASTYRYEQYF. For the CDR3, the DNA is TGTGCCAGCACCTACAGATACGAGCAGTACTTC.

This clonotype showed up many times. The chain links TRBV20-1 to TRBJ1-1; maybe TRBD1 (5 bases). Trimming pared 0 bases from V and 0 bases from J, leaving 11 bases between. CDR3 length: 15 residues. The germline gives CDR1 DFQATT, CDR2 SNEGSKA (reference sequence). The CDR3 is CSAREFKGMNTEAFF. The CDR3 bases are TGCAGTGCTAGAGAGTTCAAGGGGATGAACACTGAAGCTTTCTTT.

This clonotype was found a few times. CDR3 nucleotides: TGTGCCAGCAGCAGTTTCAGTATAGAGAACACCGGGGAGCTGTTTTTT. Protein product: CASSSFSIENTGELFF. This sequence joins TRBV21-1 and TRBJ2-2. TRBV21-1 is a known pseudogene. The CDR3 loop spans 16 amino acids.

This clonotype was found a few times. The chain couples TRBV28 to TRBJ2-2, with 9 bases fitting TRBD1. The CDR3 is 16 residues long. CDR1 is MDHEN and CDR2 is SYDVKM in the germline V gene. Trimming at V came to 7 bases and at J to 5 bases, leaving 11 bases not matched to a gene. The CDR3 sequence: CASNSAGTGRTGELFF. For the CDR3, the DNA is TGTGCCAGCAACTCCGCGGGGACAGGGAGGACCGGGGAGCTGTTTTTT.

This clonotype was seen ten or more times. The CDR3 DNA reads TGTGCCAGCAGCTTAGGACTAGCCGGGAATGAGCAGTTCTTC. It codes for CASSLGLAGNEQFF. The chain uses TRBV11-2 and TRBJ2-1, with 7 positions matching TRBD2. Germline V CDR1 and CDR2: SGHAT, FQNNGV. The CDR3 totals 14 residues. After removal of 1 base from V and 7 bases from J, the junction contained 4 bases not matched to a gene.

This clonotype was observed a handful of times. The V and J genes are TRBV20-1 and TRBJ1-1; D unclear. CDR3 length equals 13 residues. V lost 0 bases to trimming and J lost 8 bases, with 13 bases between them. Germline values: CDR1 DFQATT, CDR2 SNEGSKA (reference sequence). The CDR3 DNA is TGCAGTGCTAGAGATACCACAACCAAAGAAGCTTTCTTT. This translates into CSARDTTTKEAFF.

This clonotype showed up just a few times. V is TRBV7-6 and J is TRBJ1-4; possible D gene TRBD1, 5 bases. The CDR3 consists of 15 residues. Germline CDR1 reads SGHVS; CDR2 reads FNYEAQ. V dropped 5 bases and J dropped 5 bases, with 15 bases sitting between them. CDR3 DNA: TGTGCCAGCAGCATCCTCGGGACGTTCAATGAAAAACTGTTTTTT. Amino acids: CASSILGTFNEKLFF.

The table lists this clonotype with many counts. CDR3: CASSYSSGANQPQHF. The CDR3 DNA is TGTGCCAGCAGTTACTCGTCGGGAGCCAATCAGCCCCAGCATTTT. V and J are TRBV6-5 and TRBJ1-5; D remains ambiguous. From germline, CDR1 is MNHEY and CDR2 SVGAGI. Trimming removed 0 bases from V and 3 bases from J, with 9 bases in between. The CDR3 has 15 amino acids.

The rearrangement uses TRBV12-3 or TRBV12-4 and TRBJ1-1, with TRBD1 matching over 10 bases. Trimming took 5 bases from V and 4 from J; bases not matched to a gene: 7. CDR3 length equals 15 residues. The chain's CDR3 is CASSLGQGVITEAFF. CDR3 bases: TGTGCCAGCAGTCTCGGACAGGGGGTTATCACTGAAGCTTTCTTT.

This clonotype was seen a handful of times. This chain links TRBV29-1 with TRBJ2-1; D remains ambiguous. Between the trimmed V and J ends, which lost 3 bases and 6 bases, there was a span of 18 bases. The CDR3 has 15 residues. CDR1 SQVTM and CDR2 ANQGSEA come from the germline V gene. The CDR3 nucleotides read TGCAGCGTTGATCCCCCTAACCTCCGCGGCAATGAGCAGTTCTTC. It codes for CSVDPPNLRGNEQFF.

This clonotype was recorded many times. The V call is TRBV12-3 or TRBV12-4, the J call TRBJ2-7; TRBD1 aligns across 8 bases. This CDR3 spans 15 amino acids. Losses at the gene ends were 5 bases for V and 2 bases for J; bases not matched to a gene: 8. The CDR3: CASSITGTGTYEQYF. In DNA form, the CDR3 reads TGTGCCAGCAGTATTACCGGGACAGGAACCTACGAGCAGTACTTC.

This clonotype was seen more than once but under ten times. V usage is TRBV5-1 and J usage is TRBJ2-3; tentative D call: TRBD2 (6 bases). Deletions cut 0 bases from V and 2 bases from J, with 10 bases between. Germline assignment: CDR1 SGHRS and CDR2 YFSETQ. The CDR3 has 15 amino acids. CDR3 DNA sequence: TGCGCCAGCAGCTTGGCCAGGACTACCACAGATACGCAGTATTTT. Translated, it gives CASSLARTTTDTQYF. Full variable domain (outside the CDR3, taken from reference TRBV5-1 and TRBJ2-3): KAGVTQTPRYLIKTRGQQVTLSCSPISGHRSVSWYQQTPGQGLQFLFEYFSETQRNKGNFPGRFSGRQFSNSRSEMNVSTLELGDSALYLCASSLARTTTDTQYFGPGTRLTVL.

This clonotype was picked up a small number of times. The rearrangement joins TRBV9 to TRBJ1-1; D not resolved. Trimming removed 0 bases at V and 2 bases at J, with 11 bases between. From germline, CDR1 is SGDLS and CDR2 YYNGEE. This CDR3 comprises 15 residues. The CDR3 coding sequence is TGTGCCAGCAGCGTAGTTTCGGCAGGAAACACTGAAGCTTTCTTT. It encodes CASSVVSAGNTEAFF.

CDR3 loop: CASSQDSPASGSWFRGGSYEQYF. In nucleotides, the CDR3 is TGTGCCAGCAGCCAAGATTCGCCAGCTAGCGGGAGCTGGTTCAGGGGAGGCTCCTACGAGCAGTACTTC. The V call is TRBV14, the J call TRBJ2-7, with 10 nucleotides matching TRBD2. The CDR3 has 23 residues. CDR1 is SGHDN and CDR2 is FVKESK in the germline V gene. V shed 0 bases and J 0 bases; nucleotides not matched to a gene: 23.

This clonotype was seen just once. Just one base apart from a much larger clone, this may be a read error. This likely comes from a read error, as the CDR3 has no conserved phenylalanine or tryptophan at its end. The chain is built from TRBV9 and TRBJ2-1; 9 nucleotides align to TRBD1. There are 17 residues in the CDR3. Unmatched junction bases numbered 12, after V lost 0 bases and J lost 8 bases. Germline loops: CDR1 SGDLS, CDR2 YYNGEE. The CDR3 nucleotides read TGTGCCAGCAGCGTAGCGTTGATGGGGACAGGGAATTATGAGCAGTTCCTC. This translates into CASSVALMGTGNYEQFL.

This clonotype came up many times. The chain carries TRBV10-1 and TRBJ2-5, with D possibly called TRBD1 or TRBD2 (6 bases each). The CDR3 length is 13 residues. Germline V gene sequence: CDR1 WNHNN, CDR2 SYGVQD (reference sequence). V gave up 4 bases and J gave up 4 bases, with 10 bases separating them. CDR3: CASSGGAGETQYF. The CDR3 coding sequence is TGCGCCAGCAGTGGGGGGGCAGGAGAGACCCAGTACTTC.